This entry features one TCR beta chain sequence. The antigen this receptor binds is unknown. No base quality information exists; no much larger clone differs at one position. Another Seattle source contributed samples from volunteer blood donors who had recovered from COVID-19. Collaborating institutions collected whole blood in K2EDTA tubes following their own protocols. For TCRbeta analysis, collaborators shipped samples as frozen whole blood, isolated PBMCs, or DNA extracted from either of those sample types. This specimen belongs to a study of blood T cell repertoires in COVID-19 (TCRdb year 2020). General notes on the study: Samples covering the acute and convalescent phases of COVID-19 were provided by collaborators in the United States, Italy and Spain. The prospective study material was composed of cDNA or gDNA derived from T cells, B-cell-depleted T cells, or PBMCs. The dataset comprised deeply sampled blood TCRbeta repertoires from subjects exposed to, actively infected with, or recovered from COVID-19. The repertoires were released in a freely available public database meant as a resource for research on the immune response to SARS-CoV-2. Samples were obtained from the ongoing ImmuneRACE study (first 160 participants) and from some 1,200 subjects provided by 6 global collaborators. Sample metadata almost always included a de-identified subject ID, COVID-19 status, age in years and sex. HLA class I and class II types, where available, came from metadata supplied by the sample provider rather than from assay-based typing. Broader findings and caveats from the paper: Clinical and demographic metadata were provided uncurated, with the amount varying by source and participant.

In the germline V gene, CDR1 corresponds to KGHDR and CDR2 to SFDVKD. Ends trimmed: V by 3 bases, J by 2 bases; bases unmatched to a gene: 4. The CDR3 spans 15 residues, from the cysteine through the phenylalanine. The entry retains the CDR3 DNA only, 45 bases that are in frame from base 1. The immunoSEQ Assay, a bias-controlled multiplex PCR, was used to amplify TCRbeta CDR3 regions from genomic DNA. In the source study's methods: The number of nucleated cells in each sample was estimated by amplification of reference gene primers within the assay. To quantify the absolute abundance of each unique TCRbeta CDR3 rearrangement, sequence reads were collapsed and filtered. For each sample, productive Simpson clonality was calculated as the square root of Simpson's diversity index over productive rearrangements. The table comes from immuneACCESS by way of TCRdb, which keeps in-frame sequences with V and J called. Part of the clones is missing from these tables; in studies checked, under half for an unresolved V gene and the rest for unknown reasons. Clone size and V and J calls were adopted from that table, with D and trimming inferred from the DNA. Recorded for this sample are about 70,000 clones; 75% to 90% of them occurred a single time. The biggest ten clones account for roughly 18% of the sample.

Recombination linked TRBV24-1 to TRBJ1-2; 8 junctional bases match TRBD1. The TCR sequence derives from a man in his 70s who had recovered from COVID-19. The sequenced sample was peripheral blood. The DNA sequence follows: TGTGCCACCAGTGATAACGGACAGGGCAACTATGGCTACACCTTC. This encodes CATSDNGQGNYGYTF.